Each of the 19 T cell receptor beta chains below was sequenced from the same sample in a study of Graves' ophthalmopathy and Graves' hyperthyroidism. RNA transcripts served as template for amplifying TCR beta CDR3 sequences. Investigators did first-round RT-PCR with HTBI primers, then second-round multiplex PCR. Each CDR3 protein is one row after TCRdb ran MiXCR on the multiplex PCR reads. This sample has approximately 410,000 distinct CDR3 sequences; 15% to 17% occur once, and the top ten carry 5.5% to 7%. Sequenced material: peripheral blood. Source of these receptors: a woman in her late teens or twenties with stable Graves' hyperthyroidism.

In this sample, this clonotype turned up once. The CDR3 does not end in the conserved phenylalanine or tryptophan, so this is likely a read error. Because the CDR3's place on the DNA is in doubt, the DNA is left out and the CDR3 is given as listed by TCRdb. The chain combines TRBV2 with TRBJ1-5; the table calls TRBD1, which could not be checked here. Germline CDR1 reads SNHLY; CDR2 reads FYNNEI. 12 amino acids form the CDR3, both terminal residues included. CDR3 in amino acids: CASGGARQPQQL.

This clonotype was seen a few times. The J gene is TRBJ2-4, the V gene TRBV5-1; 9 bases fit TRBD1. Germline CDR1 SGHRS, CDR2 YFSETQ. This CDR3 has 16 amino acids. Trimming at V came to 4 bases and at J to 0 bases, leaving 5 bases not matched to a gene. The CDR3 loop is CASSAQGAGAKNIQYF. For the CDR3, the DNA is TGCGCCAGCAGCGCACAGGGGGCAGGAGCCAAAAACATTCAGTACTTC.

There are many counts of this clonotype. V usage is TRBV6-1 and J usage is TRBJ2-7; TRBD2 is a possible D gene (6 bases). Germline V gives CDR1 MNHNS, CDR2 SASEGT. Trimming pared 0 bases from V and 0 bases from J, leaving 21 bases between. The CDR3 is made up of 19 amino acids. The CDR3 DNA reads as TGTGCCAGCAGTGAAGCGCTCAAGGGGTGGGAACTAGCCTCCTACGAGCAGTACTTC. It translates to CASSEALKGWELASYEQYF.

A word on this clonotype: It may be a read error: a sequence one base away is much more abundant. This chain connects TRBV6-1 to TRBJ2-2; 7 bases map to TRBD2. The CDR3 runs to 13 residues. The germline V gene has CDR1 MNHNS and CDR2 SASEGT. DNA for the CDR3: TGTGCCGGAACCGGGACTATCACCGGGGAGCTGTGTTTT. This sequence encodes CAGTGTITGELCF.

There are many counts of this clonotype. The V gene is TRBV12-3 or TRBV12-4, the J gene TRBJ1-2; 7 bases match TRBD1. There are 13 residues in the CDR3. V gave up 7 bases and J gave up 5 bases; unmatched junction bases: 7. The CDR3 DNA reads as TGTGCCAGCACCGTGACAGGGCGATATGGCTACACCTTC. Encoded protein: CASTVTGRYGYTF.

This chain connects TRBV14 to TRBJ2-7, with D possibly being TRBD2 (6 bases). The V end was cut by 0 bases, the J end by 5 bases, with 20 bases between. Germline lookup yields CDR1 SGHDN and CDR2 FVKESK. The CDR3 has 17 amino acids. The CDR3 DNA follows: TGTGCCAGCAGCCAAGAGTATGGCGGCCCCGCTAGCGACGAGCAGTACTTC. It yields the protein CASSQEYGGPASDEQYF.

Comment on this clonotype: The germline gene is not matched at one end of the junction; a read error may be the cause. The gene calls are TRBV4-1 and TRBJ2-5; 9 bases agree with TRBD2. Per germline, CDR1 MGHRA and CDR2 YSYEKL. This CDR3 has 15 amino acids. The CDR3 coding sequence is TGCGCCATCAGCCAAGGTGCGGGGGGGCCGGAGACCCAGTACTTC. Translating it yields CAISQGAGGPETQYF.

J is TRBJ2-7 and V is TRBV5-6; D unresolved. V was shortened by 0 bases and J by 5 bases, with 6 bases between the two germline ends. The CDR3 consists of 12 residues. Germline values: CDR1 SGHDT, CDR2 YYEEEE. The CDR3 DNA reads TGTGCCAGCAGCTTGGATTGGGACGAGCAGTACTTC. Translated, it gives CASSLDWDEQYF.

This clonotype was counted many times. The chain is built from TRBV7-9 and TRBJ2-7, with D possibly being TRBD1 (6 bases). The length of the CDR3 is 14 residues. Germline V gene sequence: CDR1 SEHNR, CDR2 FQNEAQ (reference sequence). Between the trimmed V and J ends, which lost 5 bases and 3 bases, there was a span of 14 bases. CDR3 in DNA: TGTGCCAGCAGCCGGCCCCTACAGGGCTACGAGCAGTACTTC. Amino acids: CASSRPLQGYEQYF.

V is TRBV3-1 and J is TRBJ2-7; D may be TRBD1 or TRBD2 (6 bases each). The CDR3 is 14 residues long. Germline loops: CDR1 LGHDT, CDR2 YNNKEL (reference sequence). The germline V and J ends were trimmed by 2 bases and 6 bases, with 14 bases remaining between them. CDR3 residues: CASSQFRGGAEQYF. The CDR3 region has the DNA TGTGCCAGCAGCCAATTCAGGGGAGGTGCCGAGCAGTACTTC.

The chain has TRBV25-1 and TRBJ1-1; D is perhaps TRBD1 (6 bases). V gave up 3 bases and J gave up 1 base, with 18 bases separating them. CDR3 length equals 17 residues. Germline V gene sequence: CDR1 MGHDK, CDR2 SYGVNS. CDR3 loop: CASSEVTGTTGNTEAFF. The CDR3, as DNA: TGTGCCAGCAGTGAGGTCACCGGGACAACTGGGAACACTGAAGCTTTCTTT.

A remark on this clonotype: This may be a read error, as it is one base from a much larger clone. V and J are TRBV12-3 or TRBV12-4 and TRBJ1-5; TRBD1 matches at 9 bases. The CDR3 runs to 17 residues. V dropped 4 bases and J dropped 6; count of bases not matched to a gene: 13. The CDR3 reads CASSSGLTTGGSQPQHF. CDR3 nucleotide sequence: TGTGCCAGCAGTTCGGGCTTGACGACAGGGGGAAGTCAGCCCCAGCATTTT.

This clonotype has at least ten counts. Compared with germline, one end of the junction differs, possibly owing to a read error. The chain combines TRBV5-1 with TRBJ1-2; D is uncertain. CDR3 length: 11 amino acids. CDR1 is SGHRS and CDR2 is YFSETQ in the germline V gene. CDR3 region: CASSLWAHSSF. DNA for the CDR3: TGCGCCAGCAGCTTGTGGGCCCACTCCTCCTTC.

This clonotype was counted a few times. This chain connects TRBV11-1 to TRBJ1-1; 9 nucleotides line up with TRBD1. Trimming at V came to 7 bases and at J to 4 bases, leaving 13 bases not matched to a gene. CDR1 is SGHAT, CDR2 FQDESV, per germline (reference sequence). This CDR3 contains 16 residues. CDR3 region: CASMVGARTGATEAFF. CDR3 coding DNA: TGTGCCAGCATGGTTGGGGCCCGGACAGGGGCCACTGAAGCTTTCTTT.

The V gene is TRBV12-3 or TRBV12-4, the J gene TRBJ2-5; possible D gene TRBD2, 6 bases. V gave up 3 bases and J gave up 0 bases, with 11 bases separating them. The length of the CDR3 is 15 residues. The CDR3 loop is CASSFETRYQETQYF. The DNA for the CDR3 is TGTGCCAGCAGTTTTGAGACTAGGTACCAAGAGACCCAGTACTTC.

This clonotype was observed at least ten times. The chain is built from TRBV6-1 and TRBJ1-2, with 8 positions matching TRBD1. The CDR3 consists of 14 residues. Germline CDR1 reads MNHNS; CDR2 reads SASEGT. Unmatched junction bases numbered 9, after V lost 6 bases and J lost 6 bases. The CDR3 sequence: CASRPSGTGDGYTF. Here the CDR3 DNA reads TGTGCCAGCAGACCCTCCGGGACAGGTGATGGCTACACCTTC.

The chain has TRBV12-3 or TRBV12-4 and TRBJ2-2; possible D gene TRBD2, 6 bases. With 10 bases removed from V and 8 bases from J, the gap between germline ends came to 11 bases. The CDR3 spans 11 residues. The CDR3 protein is CATKAGGELFF. Here the CDR3 DNA reads TGTGCCACCAAGGCGGGGGGGGAGCTGTTTTTT.

This clonotype was recorded at least ten times. The rearrangement uses TRBV24-1 and TRBJ2-6, with 11 bases lining up with TRBD1. V lost 4 bases and J lost 4; bases outside the gene matches: 5. This CDR3 contains 17 residues. From germline, CDR1 is KGHDR and CDR2 SFDVKD. This chain's CDR3 is CATSDPGQGVGANVLTF. The CDR3 DNA sequence: TGTGCCACCAGTGACCCGGGACAGGGGGTAGGGGCCAACGTCCTGACTTTC.

This clonotype was picked up many times. This rearrangement joins TRBV12-3 or TRBV12-4 to TRBJ2-7; TRBD2 matches 7 bases. The CDR3 loop spans 16 amino acids. The V segment lost 5 bases and the J segment 6 bases; nucleotides outside the gene matches: 16. The CDR3 DNA is TGTGCCAGCAGTCTCTCCCGGGGAGGGTTTGGGGGCGAGCAGTACTTC. It is translated as CASSLSRGGFGGEQYF.